The T cell receptor beta chain described here comes from a study of CD8 T cells in Susac syndrome. Overall study findings and caveats: The study acknowledged a relatively small number of individuals in its TCR sequencing and HLA analysis.

Germline-derived CDR1 and CDR2 are ENHRY and SYGVKD. This CDR3 has 13 amino acids. The V end was cut by 7 bases, the J end by 0 bases, with 7 bases between. It was healthy donors who served as the controls, matched for age and sex. About this clonotype: Antigen specificity is unknown.

When the RNA was reverse transcribed, random hexamers were used with an input of roughly 0.45 to 1 ug. An immunoSEQ multiplex PCR amplified TCR beta CDR3 over 54 Vbeta and 13 Jbeta. TCRdb processed the immunoSEQ multiplex PCR reads anew with MiXCR; each CDR3 protein has one entry. The data contain 45,000 to 55,000 distinct CDR3 sequences, roughly 93% of them singletons. The J gene is TRBJ2-1, the V gene TRBV10-3; D not resolved. The specimen sequenced was CD8+ T cells from PBMCs. This sequence was found in a human donor in good health. Here the CDR3 reads CAITSTSYNEQFF. DNA of the CDR3: TGTGCCATCACGTCCACCTCCTACAATGAGCAGTTCTTC.